A selection of T cell receptor beta chains follows, all from one sample in a study of metastatic and nonmetastatic thyroid tumors. Via MiXCR, TCRdb re-called the PCR reads. The sample holds tens of thousands of clones, around 25% seen once. The specimen was blood. The origin of the receptors is a female donor with papillary thyroid cancer or a benign thyroid nodule (not recorded which). Some clones in this sample may be carry-over from other donors' samples. CDR3s include the opening cysteine and the closing phenylalanine or tryptophan. A D gene is named only where the DNA matches it firmly. The size field is filled for only some rows; it gives once, few, many or a size class.

abundance,d_gene,j_gene,v_gene,CDR3aa,CDR3nt
many,-,TRBJ2-5,TRBV6-2/TRBV6-3,CASHSSGGQTQYF,TGTGCCAGCCATAGTAGCGGAGGGCAGACCCAGTACTTC
many,-,TRBJ2-3,TRBV6-2/TRBV6-3,CASSFGGPTDTQYF,TGTGCCAGCAGTTTCGGAGGGCCCACAGATACGCAGTATTTT
-,-,TRBJ1-1,TRBV20-1,CSASGGGETEAFF,TGCAGTGCTTCCGGGGGGGGCGAGACTGAAGCTTTCTTT
many,-,TRBJ1-1,TRBV30,CAWGNWGAYTEAFF,TGTGCCTGGGGAAACTGGGGGGCTTACACTGAAGCTTTCTTT
few,-,TRBJ1-1,TRBV27,CASSSYSRPMNTEAFF,TGTGCCAGCAGTTCTTACTCTAGGCCAATGAACACTGAAGCTTTCTTT
-,-,TRBJ2-7,TRBV4-1,CASSQDFSEQYF,TGCGCCAGCAGCCAAGATTTCTCCGAGCAGTACTTC
-,-,TRBJ2-3,TRBV6-1,CASSKVMTTYTQYF,TGTGCCAGTTCAAAGGTGATGACGACATATACGCAGTATTTT
many,TRBD2,TRBJ2-2,TRBV11-2,CASSFSVGGPAGELFF,TGTGCCAGCAGCTTCTCGGTGGGAGGGCCAGCCGGGGAGCTGTTTTTT
-,-,TRBJ1-5,TRBV6-1,CASSEVKYQPQHF,TGTGCCAGCAGTGAGGTTAAGTATCAGCCCCAGCATTTT
many,-,TRBJ2-5,TRBV5-6,CASNRKRALGETQYF,TGTGCCAGCAATCGAAAGAGGGCCTTGGGAGAGACCCAGTACTTC
-,-,TRBJ1-6,TRBV9,CASSVEGEQYSPLHF,TGTGCCAGCAGCGTAGAGGGGGAACAGTACTCACCCCTCCACTTT
medium-sized,-,TRBJ1-2,TRBV12-3/TRBV12-4,CASSMVLNYGYTF,TGTGCCAGCAGTATGGTACTTAACTATGGCTACACCTTC
once,-,TRBJ1-5,TRBV4-1,CASSQFSVAQPQHF,TGCGCCAGCAGCCAATTTAGCGTAGCCCAGCCCCAGCATTTT
-,TRBD2,TRBJ2-7,TRBV5-1,CASSLGLAGAQWGEQYF,TGCGCCAGCAGCTTGGGACTAGCGGGAGCCCAGTGGGGCGAGCAGTACTTC
-,-,TRBJ1-3,TRBV7-2,CASSLTGNTIYF,TGTGCCAGCAGCTTAACTGGAAACACCATATATTTT
-,-,TRBJ2-1,TRBV11-1,CASSLSEGPYNEQFF,TGTGCCAGCAGCTTATCTGAGGGCCCTTACAATGAGCAGTTCTTC
-,-,TRBJ2-5,TRBV6-5,CASSSLGETQYF,TGTGCCAGCAGTTCACTTGGAGAGACCCAGTACTTC
few,-,TRBJ1-5,TRBV6-4,CASSEGPNQPQHF,TGTGCCAGCAGTGAGGGCCCAAATCAGCCCCAGCATTTT
medium-sized,TRBD1,TRBJ1-5,TRBV6-1,CASSVLRDRGDQPQHF,TGTGCCAGCAGTGTCCTCCGGGACAGGGGGGATCAGCCCCAGCATTTT
-,-,TRBJ2-6,TRBV19,CASSIVRRVISGANVLTF,TGTGCCAGTAGTATCGTGCGGAGGGTCATATCTGGGGCCAACGTCCTGACTTTC
-,-,TRBJ1-1,TRBV30,CAWEPGPNTEAFF,TGTGCCTGGGAACCGGGACCGAACACTGAAGCTTTCTTT
-,-,TRBJ2-3,TRBV5-1,CASSFRGLGTDTQYF,TGCGCCAGCAGCTTTAGGGGACTCGGCACAGATACGCAGTATTTT
many,TRBD1,TRBJ1-2,TRBV30,CAWTFSVETGDYGYTF,TGTGCCTGGACGTTTAGCGTTGAAACAGGGGACTATGGCTACACCTTC
many,-,TRBJ2-2,TRBV16,CASSPRGRGGELFF,TGTGCCAGCAGTCCGCGGGGGCGAGGCGGGGAGCTGTTTTTT
-,-,TRBJ2-1,TRBV6-4,CASSPGETEEQFF,TGTGCCAGCTCACCGGGGGAGACCGAAGAGCAGTTCTTC
many,TRBD1,TRBJ1-2,TRBV7-2,CASSPGQGKTYGYTF,TGTGCCAGCAGCCCGGGACAGGGTAAAACCTATGGCTACACCTTC
-,-,TRBJ1-6,TRBV30,CAWSGGAGSPLHF,TGTGCCTGGAGTGGAGGGGCAGGTTCACCCCTCCACTTT
-,TRBD1,TRBJ1-5,TRBV12-5,CASGIDRDRGGGNQPQHF,TGTGCTAGTGGAATCGACAGGGACCGGGGGGGTGGCAATCAGCCCCAGCATTTT
many,-,TRBJ2-3,TRBV28,CASSLPGSGPTDTQYF,TGTGCCAGCAGCCTCCCGGGGAGCGGGCCCACAGATACGCAGTATTTT
many,TRBD1,TRBJ2-1,TRBV10-3,CAISVTDRGLNEQFF,TGTGCCATCAGTGTCACGGACAGGGGGCTGAATGAGCAGTTCTTC
medium-sized,TRBD2,TRBJ2-2,TRBV6-1,CASTGLAGGSGELFF,TGTGCCAGCACCGGACTAGCGGGAGGTTCCGGGGAGCTGTTTTTT
many,TRBD1,TRBJ2-1,TRBV11-2,CASRPIRTTGTGFAEQFF,TGTGCCAGCAGACCGATAAGAACCACCGGGACAGGGTTCGCTGAGCAGTTCTTC
-,-,TRBJ2-1,TRBV7-9,CASSLRPSWGNEQFF,TGTGCCAGCAGCTTAAGGCCTAGCTGGGGCAATGAGCAGTTCTTC
medium-sized,TRBD2,TRBJ2-3,TRBV28,CASSLQRGPTDTQYF,TGTGCCAGCAGTTTGCAGCGGGGGCCCACAGATACGCAGTATTTT
-,-,TRBJ2-7,TRBV7-6,CASSQTPGHYEQYF,TGTGCCAGTAGCCAGACGCCGGGTCACTACGAGCAGTACTTC
medium-sized,-,TRBJ2-3,TRBV5-1,CASSSSTDTQYF,TGCGCCAGCAGTTCTAGCACAGATACGCAGTATTTT
-,-,TRBJ2-3,TRBV11-1,CASRRDSTRPDTQYF,TGTGCCAGCAGGCGTGACTCAACGCGGCCAGATACGCAGTATTTT
-,TRBD1,TRBJ2-2,TRBV25-1,CASTRGTGGPSGTGELFF,TGTGCCAGCACCCGGGGTACAGGGGGCCCCTCTGGCACCGGGGAGCTGTTTTTT
-,TRBD2,TRBJ2-1,TRBV11-1,CASSLLPGLAGGDNEQFF,TGTGCCAGCAGCTTACTTCCGGGACTAGCGGGAGGAGACAATGAGCAGTTCTTC
-,-,TRBJ2-3,TRBV11-1,CASSLGGSGSTDTQYF,TGTGCCAGCAGCTTAGGGGGGAGCGGGAGCACAGATACGCAGTATTTT
many,-,TRBJ1-2,TRBV7-8,CASSLGLGQSYGYTF,TGTGCCAGCAGCTTAGGCCTTGGACAGTCCTATGGCTACACCTTC
many,-,TRBJ2-7,TRBV11-2,CASSLDLMAADSYEQYF,TGTGCCAGCAGCTTAGATCTAATGGCAGCCGACTCCTACGAGCAGTACTTC
-,TRBD2,TRBJ2-5,TRBV5-1,CASSVWTSGRAGGETQYF,TGCGCCAGCAGCGTATGGACTAGCGGGAGGGCCGGTGGAGAGACCCAGTACTTC
-,-,TRBJ2-7,TRBV13,CASSPRTSYEQYF,TGTGCCAGCAGCCCCCGGACAAGCTACGAGCAGTACTTC
-,TRBD1,TRBJ1-2,TRBV5-1,CASSLARTGGALANYGYTF,TGCGCCAGCAGCTTGGCCCGGACAGGGGGCGCGTTAGCTAACTATGGCTACACCTTC
many,TRBD1,TRBJ1-1,TRBV20-1,CSACGQGDGPKHANTEAFF,TGCAGTGCTTGTGGACAGGGGGATGGCCCGAAACACGCTAACACTGAAGCTTTCTTT
medium-sized,-,TRBJ1-1,TRBV6-1,CASSEGAEGSEAFF,TGTGCCAGCAGTGAAGGTGCAGAAGGGTCTGAAGCTTTCTTT
medium-sized,-,TRBJ1-3,TRBV5-1,CASSLAGGQYENTIYF,TGCGCCAGCAGCTTGGCGGGGGGTCAATACGAAAACACCATATATTTT
-,-,TRBJ2-3,TRBV27,CASSFTRTDTQYF,TGTGCCAGCAGTTTCACCCGAACAGATACGCAGTATTTT
medium-sized,-,TRBJ2-3,TRBV6-1,CASRGDTQYF,TGTGCCAGCAGAGGAGATACGCAGTATTTT
many,-,TRBJ2-1,TRBV9,CASSVGLSNEQFF,TGTGCCAGCAGCGTAGGGCTGTCGAATGAGCAGTTCTTC
-,-,TRBJ2-2,TRBV19,CASRLIGVANTGELFF,TGTGCCAGTAGACTTATCGGGGTCGCGAACACCGGGGAGCTGTTTTTT
many,TRBD1,TRBJ2-5,TRBV10-2,CASSEIRGQTQYF,TGCGCCAGCAGTGAGATTAGGGGGCAGACCCAGTACTTC